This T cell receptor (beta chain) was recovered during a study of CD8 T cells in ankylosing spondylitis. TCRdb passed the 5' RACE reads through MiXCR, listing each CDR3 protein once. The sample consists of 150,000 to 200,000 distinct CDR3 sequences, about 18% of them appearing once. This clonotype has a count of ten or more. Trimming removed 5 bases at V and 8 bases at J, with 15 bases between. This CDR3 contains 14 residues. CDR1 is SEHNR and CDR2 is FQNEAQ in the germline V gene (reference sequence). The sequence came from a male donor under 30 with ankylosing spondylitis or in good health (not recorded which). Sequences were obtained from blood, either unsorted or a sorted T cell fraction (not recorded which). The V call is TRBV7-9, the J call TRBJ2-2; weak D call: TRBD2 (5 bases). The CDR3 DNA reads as TGTGCCAGCAGCCCCTTTGGAGGAGAGGGGGAGCTGTTTTTT. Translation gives CASSPFGGEGELFF.